A single sample is the source of the 18 T cell receptor beta chains below, sequenced in a study of cytomegalovirus exposure and HLA in healthy donors. Vbeta (60) and Jbeta (13) primers were used in the PCR. Repertoires were generated with immunoSEQ multiplex PCR, while TCRdb's copy carries only in-frame clones and drops some. In the table there are around 100,000 clones, 70% to 85% of which are singletons. Material for sequencing was PBMCs. Receptors were obtained from a young woman in good health and CMV-seronegative.

The chain has TRBV5-1 and TRBJ2-4, with 11 bases matching TRBD2. V lost 1 base to trimming and J lost 8 bases; unmatched junction nucleotides: 11. The CDR3 covers 17 residues. Germline V CDR1 and CDR2: SGHRS, YFSETQ. DNA for the CDR3: TGCGCCAGCAGCTTGTTAACTAGCGGGAGTACCGTCGACATTCAGTACTTC. Residues: CASSLLTSGSTVDIQYF. The full variable domain, its missing parts supplied by reference TRBV5-1 and TRBJ2-4, is KAGVTQTPRYLIKTRGQQVTLSCSPISGHRSVSWYQQTPGQGLQFLFEYFSETQRNKGNFPGRFSGRQFSNSRSEMNVSTLELGDSALYLCASSLLTSGSTVDIQYFGAGTRLSVL.

The chain combines TRBV4-3 with TRBJ2-1; TRBD1 is a possible D gene (6 bases). CDR1 is LGHNA and CDR2 is YSLEER in the germline V gene. V lost 2 bases and J 8 bases, leaving 13 bases between the germline ends. This CDR3 has 14 amino acids. The CDR3 DNA reads TGCGCCAGCAGCCAATTAGGGTCAGGGGATGAGCAGTTCTTC. Amino acid sequence: CASSQLGSGDEQFF.

The rearrangement joins TRBV7-6 to TRBJ2-7, with 7 bases that match TRBD2. The CDR3 is made up of 14 amino acids. V trimming: 5 bases; J trimming: 2 bases; junction bases outside the gene matches: 6. Germline V gene data show CDR1 as SGHVS and CDR2 as FNYEAQ. The CDR3 sequence: CASSRGSGAYEQYF. In DNA, the CDR3 is TGTGCCAGCAGCCGCGGGAGTGGCGCCTACGAGCAGTACTTC.

The rearrangement joins TRBV4-2 to TRBJ2-5, with TRBD2 matching 7 bases. The better agreement between TRBJ2-7 and the DNA end casts doubt on the J call. The CDR3 has 17 residues. CDR1 and CDR2 from the germline V gene are LGHNA and YNFKEQ. CDR3 bases: TGTGCCAGCAGCCAAGAATCACCGGGACTAACCTCCTACGAGCAGTACTTC. Protein: CASSQESPGLTSYEQYF.

The V call is TRBV6-1, the J call TRBJ1-1; no firm D call. V lost 3 bases and J 0 bases, leaving 17 bases between the germline ends. The germline CDR1 and CDR2 sequences are MNHNS and SASEGT. This CDR3 has 17 residues. The CDR3 nucleotides read TGTGCCAGCAGTGATTTCGAGGGTTTGGCCATGAACACTGAAGCTTTCTTT. It encodes CASSDFEGLAMNTEAFF.

V and J are TRBV19 and TRBJ2-5, with D hard to call. Trimming removed 1 base at V and 9 bases at J, with 9 bases between. This CDR3 has 12 residues. Germline loops: CDR1 LNHDA, CDR2 SQIVND (reference sequence). The CDR3, as DNA: TGTGCCAGTAGTATAGGTTCGGAGCCCCAGTACTTC. This codes for CASSIGSEPQYF.

The CDR3 region is CASSLDSNSPLHF. The DNA for the CDR3 is TGTGCCAGCAGCCTCGACAGCAATTCACCCCTCCACTTT. The chain combines TRBV25-1 with TRBJ1-6; D perhaps matches TRBD1 (5 bases). Trimming stripped 6 bases from V and 7 bases from J, with 10 bases between. From germline, CDR1 is MGHDK and CDR2 SYGVNS. This CDR3 is 13 amino acids long.

The rearrangement joins TRBV29-1 to TRBJ1-1; possibly TRBD1 for D (6 bases). Germline V gene lookup returns CDR1 SQVTM and CDR2 ANQGSEA. CDR3 length: 13 residues. V lost 4 bases and J 6 bases, leaving 15 bases between the germline ends. This chain's CDR3 is CSVGGRQEAEAFF. The CDR3 bases are TGCAGCGTTGGGGGCCGACAGGAAGCTGAAGCTTTCTTT.

The chain carries TRBV21-1 and TRBJ2-7; TRBD1 is taken as the D call from the table, unchecked against the DNA. TRBV21-1 is reported as a pseudogene. The CDR3 extends over 14 amino acids. CDR3 region: CASSYRYPPYEQYF. CDR3 DNA: TGTGCCAGCAGCTACAGATATCCCCCCTACGAGCAGTACTTC.

The rearrangement links TRBV5-1 to TRBJ2-3; the match to TRBD2 covers 11 bases. This CDR3 has 15 residues. Germline V gives CDR1 SGHRS, CDR2 YFSETQ. After removal of 6 bases from V and 4 bases from J, the junction contained 7 bases not matched to a gene. The CDR3 DNA reads as TGCGCCAGCAACCTACTAGCGGGAGATGCAGATACGCAGTATTTT. Translated, it gives CASNLLAGDADTQYF.

The chain has TRBV30 and TRBJ2-7, with 8 nucleotides matching TRBD2. The CDR3 spans 15 residues. The V gene end was trimmed by 2 bases and the J gene end by 4 bases; junction bases not matched to a gene: 10. Germline CDR1 and CDR2: GTSNPN and SVGIG (reference sequence). Written as DNA, the CDR3 is TGTGCCTGGAGTTCCAAACGGGAGGGAAGGTACGAGCAGTACTTC. Its protein is CAWSSKREGRYEQYF.

V and J are TRBV7-6 and TRBJ2-5; D possibly corresponds to TRBD2 (6 bases). Germline-derived CDR1 and CDR2 are SGHVS and FNYEAQ. This CDR3 is built from 14 residues. Trimming removed 7 bases from V and 5 bases from J, with 17 bases in between. Here the CDR3 reads CASNGGLFGETQYF. The CDR3 nucleotides read TGTGCCAGCAATGGGGGACTGTTCGGGGAGACCCAGTACTTC.

The chain uses TRBV7-9 and TRBJ2-5, with 9 bases lining up with TRBD2. CDR3 length: 15 amino acids. Germline CDR1 and CDR2: SEHNR and FQNEAQ (reference sequence). V was clipped by 10 bases and J by 2 bases; unmatched bases: 11. The CDR3 region has the DNA TGTGCCACCAAGAAGCGGGGGGTTTTACAAGAGACCCAGTACTTC. Encoded protein: CATKKRGVLQETQYF.

The chain carries TRBV5-1 and TRBJ2-2; TRBD1 matches 12 bases. J was trimmed by 2 bases and V by 0 bases; bases with no gene match: 8. Per the germline V gene, CDR1 is SGHRS and CDR2 is YFSETQ. The CDR3 has 19 amino acids. The DNA for the CDR3 is TGCGCCAGCAGCTTGGCGGGACAGGGGGCTCGGCGAAACACCGGGGAGCTGTTTTTT. As protein: CASSLAGQGARRNTGELFF.

This chain connects TRBV29-1 to TRBJ1-1; D is perhaps TRBD1 (6 bases). CDR3 size: 13 residues. Trimming took 8 bases from V and 2 from J, leaving 15 bases between them. Germline CDR1 and CDR2: SQVTM and ANQGSEA. CDR3 sequence reads: CSFRGHINTEAFF. The CDR3 DNA sequence: TGCAGCTTCCGGGGACACATTAACACTGAAGCTTTCTTT.

On this clone: A read error may produce the germline difference seen at one junction end. V gene TRBV7-9 combines with J gene TRBJ2-3, with TRBD2 as a possible D gene (7 bases). Germline CDR1 and CDR2: SEHNR and FQNEAQ (reference sequence). CDR3 length: 16 amino acids. CDR3 loop: CSSSFRPAGAEDTQYF. The CDR3 bases are TGTTCCAGCAGCTTCCGGCCCGCGGGGGCCGAGGATACGCAGTATTTT.

The V gene is TRBV4-1, the J gene TRBJ2-7, with 9 nucleotides matching TRBD2. CDR1 is MGHRA, CDR2 YSYEKL, per germline. The CDR3 runs to 19 residues. V shed 1 base, J shed 6 bases, and the junction held 19 bases outside the gene matches. The CDR3 spells CASSQGILGPRGGPLEQYF. The CDR3 DNA reads TGCGCCAGCAGCCAAGGCATACTGGGGCCGCGGGGGGGGCCTCTCGAGCAGTACTTC.

V is TRBV11-2 and J is TRBJ1-1; the D is unclear. The germline CDR1 and CDR2 sequences are SGHAT and FQNNGV. The CDR3 sequence is 13 residues long. V lost 6 bases to trimming and J lost 3 bases, with 11 bases between them. The CDR3 region has the DNA TGTGCCAGCAGTCTATGGTTTTACACTGAAGCTTTCTTT. Translating it yields CASSLWFYTEAFF.